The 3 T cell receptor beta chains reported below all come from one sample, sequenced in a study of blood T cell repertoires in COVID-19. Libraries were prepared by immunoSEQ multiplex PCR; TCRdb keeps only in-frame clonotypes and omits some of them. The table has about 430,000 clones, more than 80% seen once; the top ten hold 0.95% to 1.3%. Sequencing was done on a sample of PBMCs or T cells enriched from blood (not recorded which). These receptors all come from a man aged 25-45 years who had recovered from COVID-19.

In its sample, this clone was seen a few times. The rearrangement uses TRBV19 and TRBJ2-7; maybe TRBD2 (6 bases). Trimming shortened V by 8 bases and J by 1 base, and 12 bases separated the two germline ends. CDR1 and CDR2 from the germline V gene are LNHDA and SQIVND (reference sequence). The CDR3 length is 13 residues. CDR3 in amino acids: CASSGTLSYEQYF. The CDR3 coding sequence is TGTGCCAGTTCCGGGACTTTGTCCTACGAGCAGTACTTC.

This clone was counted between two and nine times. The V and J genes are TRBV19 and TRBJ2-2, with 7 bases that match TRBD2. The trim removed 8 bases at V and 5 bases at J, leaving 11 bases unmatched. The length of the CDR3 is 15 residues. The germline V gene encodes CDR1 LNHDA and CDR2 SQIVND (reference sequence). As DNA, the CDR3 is TGTGCCAGTCAGTCCGCTAGCGGTACTACCGGGGAGCTGTTTTTT. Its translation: CASQSASGTTGELFF.

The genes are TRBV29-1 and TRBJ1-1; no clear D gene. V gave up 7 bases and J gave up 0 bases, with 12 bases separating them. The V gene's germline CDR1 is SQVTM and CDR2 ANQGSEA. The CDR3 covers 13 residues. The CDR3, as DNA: TGCAGCGCGGCTGGAGAGATGAACACTGAAGCTTTCTTT. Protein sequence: CSAAGEMNTEAFF.